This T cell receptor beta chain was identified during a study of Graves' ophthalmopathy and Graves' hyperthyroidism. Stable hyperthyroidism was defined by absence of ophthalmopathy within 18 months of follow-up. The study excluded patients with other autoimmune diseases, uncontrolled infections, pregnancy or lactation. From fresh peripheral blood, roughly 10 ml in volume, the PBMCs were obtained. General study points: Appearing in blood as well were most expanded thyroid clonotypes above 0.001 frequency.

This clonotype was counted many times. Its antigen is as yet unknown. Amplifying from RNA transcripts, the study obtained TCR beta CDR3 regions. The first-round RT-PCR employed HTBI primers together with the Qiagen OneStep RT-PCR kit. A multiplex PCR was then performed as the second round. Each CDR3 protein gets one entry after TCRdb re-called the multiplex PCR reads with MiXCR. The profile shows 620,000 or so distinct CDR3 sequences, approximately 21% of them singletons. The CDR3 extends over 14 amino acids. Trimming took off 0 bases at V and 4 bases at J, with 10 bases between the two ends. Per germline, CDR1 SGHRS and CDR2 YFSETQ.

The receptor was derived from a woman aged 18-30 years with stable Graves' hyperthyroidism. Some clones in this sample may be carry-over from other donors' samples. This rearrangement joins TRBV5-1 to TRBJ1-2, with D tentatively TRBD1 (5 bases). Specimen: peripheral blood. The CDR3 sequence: CASSLEGQSYGYTF. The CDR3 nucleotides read TGCGCCAGCAGCTTGGAGGGGCAGAGCTATGGCTACACCTTC.